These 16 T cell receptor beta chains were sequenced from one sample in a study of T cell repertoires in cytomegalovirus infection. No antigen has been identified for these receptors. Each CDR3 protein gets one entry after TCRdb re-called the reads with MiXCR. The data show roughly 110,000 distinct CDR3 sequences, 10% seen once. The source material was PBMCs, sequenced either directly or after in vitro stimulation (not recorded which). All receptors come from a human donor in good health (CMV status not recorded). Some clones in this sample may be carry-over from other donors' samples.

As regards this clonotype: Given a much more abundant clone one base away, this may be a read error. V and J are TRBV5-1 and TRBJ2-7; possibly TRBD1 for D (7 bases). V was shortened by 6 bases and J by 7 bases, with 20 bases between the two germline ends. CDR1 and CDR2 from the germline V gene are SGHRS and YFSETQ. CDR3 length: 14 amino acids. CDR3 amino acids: CASNPDRPAGEQYF. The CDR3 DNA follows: TGCGCCAGCAACCCGGACAGGCCGGCGGGGGAGCAGTACTTC.

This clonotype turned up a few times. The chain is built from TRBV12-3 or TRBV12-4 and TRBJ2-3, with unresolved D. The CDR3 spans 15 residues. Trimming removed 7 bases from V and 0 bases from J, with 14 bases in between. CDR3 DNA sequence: TGTGCCAGCACCGACCTCACGTATAGCACAGATACGCAGTATTTT. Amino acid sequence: CASTDLTYSTDTQYF.

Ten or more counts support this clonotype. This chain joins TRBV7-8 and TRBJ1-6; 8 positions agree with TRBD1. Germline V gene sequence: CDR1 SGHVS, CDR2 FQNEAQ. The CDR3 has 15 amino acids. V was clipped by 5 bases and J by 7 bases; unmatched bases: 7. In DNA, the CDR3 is TGTGCCAGCAGCCCTTCGGCAGGGGGCAATTCACCCCTCCACTTT. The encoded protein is CASSPSAGGNSPLHF.

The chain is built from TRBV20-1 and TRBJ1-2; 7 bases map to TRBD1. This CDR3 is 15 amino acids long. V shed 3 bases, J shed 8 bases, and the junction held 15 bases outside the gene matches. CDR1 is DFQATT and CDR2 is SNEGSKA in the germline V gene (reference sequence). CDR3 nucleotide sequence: TGCAGTGCTAGGACACCCGGACAGGCCGCAGGGGGCTACACCTTC. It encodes CSARTPGQAAGGYTF.

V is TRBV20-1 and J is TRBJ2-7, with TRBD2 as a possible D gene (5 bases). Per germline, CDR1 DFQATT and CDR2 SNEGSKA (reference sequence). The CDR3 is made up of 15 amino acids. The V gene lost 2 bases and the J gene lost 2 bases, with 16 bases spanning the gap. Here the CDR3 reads CSARRSGSGTYEQYF. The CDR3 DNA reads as TGCAGTGCTAGAAGGTCGGGAAGCGGTACCTACGAGCAGTACTTC.

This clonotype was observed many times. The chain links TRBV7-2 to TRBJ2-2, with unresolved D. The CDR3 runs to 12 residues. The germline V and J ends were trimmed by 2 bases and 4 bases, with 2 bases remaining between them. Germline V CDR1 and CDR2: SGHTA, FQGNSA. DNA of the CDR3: TGTGCCAGCAGCTTAAGCACCGGGGAGCTGTTTTTT. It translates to CASSLSTGELFF.

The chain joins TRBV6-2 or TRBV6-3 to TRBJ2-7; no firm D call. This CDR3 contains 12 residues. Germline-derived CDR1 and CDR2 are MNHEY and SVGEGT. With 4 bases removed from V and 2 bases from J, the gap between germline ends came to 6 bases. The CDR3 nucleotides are TGTGCCAGCAGTTCCACCCCCTACGAGCAGTACTTC. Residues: CASSSTPYEQYF.

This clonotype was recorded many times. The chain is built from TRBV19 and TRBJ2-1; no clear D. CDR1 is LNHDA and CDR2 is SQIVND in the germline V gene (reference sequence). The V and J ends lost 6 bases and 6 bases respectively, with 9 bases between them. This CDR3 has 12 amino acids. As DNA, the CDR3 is TGTGCCAGTAGCCGGATCGTCAATGAGCAGTTCTTC. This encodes CASSRIVNEQFF.

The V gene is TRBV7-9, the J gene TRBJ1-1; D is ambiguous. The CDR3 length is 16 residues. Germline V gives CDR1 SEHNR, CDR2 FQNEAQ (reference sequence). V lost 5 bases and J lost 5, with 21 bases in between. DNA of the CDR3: TGTGCCAGCAGCCTTCGGGCCTCCTCCCGAAGGACTGAAGCTTTCTTT. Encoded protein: CASSLRASSRRTEAFF.

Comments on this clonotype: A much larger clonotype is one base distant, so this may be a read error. CDR3 bases: TGTGCCAGCAGTCTAGACACGAGCGAGCAGTACGTC. Protein product: CASSLDTSEQYV. This sequence joins TRBV7-2 and TRBJ2-7; no definite D call. V gave up 6 bases and J gave up 6 bases, with 12 bases separating them. The CDR3 has 12 amino acids. Germline CDR1 SGHTA, CDR2 FQGNSA.

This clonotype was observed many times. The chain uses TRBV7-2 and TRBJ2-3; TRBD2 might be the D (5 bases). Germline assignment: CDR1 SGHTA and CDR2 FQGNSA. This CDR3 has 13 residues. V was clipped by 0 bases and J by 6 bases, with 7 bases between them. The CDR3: CASSLARVDTQYF. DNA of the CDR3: TGTGCCAGCAGCTTAGCGAGGGTGGATACGCAGTATTTT.

The DNA for the CDR3 is TGTGCCAGCAGAAAAACCCCCCTCGGGGAGACCCAGTACTTC. Translated, it gives CASRKTPLGETQYF. The rearrangement joins TRBV7-2 to TRBJ2-5; D remains ambiguous. The CDR3 is made up of 14 amino acids. V was pared by 6 bases and J by 5 bases, with 16 bases between. The germline CDR1 and CDR2 sequences are SGHTA and FQGNSA.

The CDR3 sequence is CASSQDSWGDEQFF. CDR3 sequence (DNA): TGCGCCAGCAGCCAAGATTCTTGGGGTGATGAGCAGTTCTTC. The rearrangement joins TRBV4-3 to TRBJ2-1, with D unresolved. The V end lost 0 bases, the J end lost 8 bases, and 11 bases lay between the germline ends. This CDR3 has 14 amino acids. In germline, CDR1 is LGHNA, CDR2 YSLEER.

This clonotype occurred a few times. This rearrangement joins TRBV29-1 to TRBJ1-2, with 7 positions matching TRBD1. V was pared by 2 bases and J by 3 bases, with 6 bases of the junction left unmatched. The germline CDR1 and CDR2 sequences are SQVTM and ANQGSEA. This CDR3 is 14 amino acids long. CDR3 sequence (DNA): TGCAGCGTTGAATGGACCGACAGGGACTATGGCTACACCTTC. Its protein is CSVEWTDRDYGYTF. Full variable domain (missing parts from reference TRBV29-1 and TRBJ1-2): SAVISQKPSRDICQRGTSLTIQCQVDSQVTMMFWYRQQPGQSLTLIATANQGSEATYESGFVIDKFPISRPNLTFSTLTVSNMSPEDSSIYLCSVEWTDRDYGYTFGSGTRLTVV.

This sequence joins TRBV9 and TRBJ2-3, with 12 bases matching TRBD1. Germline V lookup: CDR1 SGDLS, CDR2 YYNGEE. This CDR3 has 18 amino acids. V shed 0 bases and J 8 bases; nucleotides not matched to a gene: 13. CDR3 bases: TGTGCCAGCAGCGTAGACCCTCCGGGACAGGGGGCGCTGGTTACGCAGTATTTT. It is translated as CASSVDPPGQGALVTQYF.

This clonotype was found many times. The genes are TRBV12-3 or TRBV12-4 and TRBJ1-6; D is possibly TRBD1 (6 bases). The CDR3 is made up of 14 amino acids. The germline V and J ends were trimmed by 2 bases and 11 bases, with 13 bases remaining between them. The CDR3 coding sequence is TGTGCCAGCAGTTTAACGGGACATACAACACCCCTCCACTTT. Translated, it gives CASSLTGHTTPLHF.